One and the same sample provided the 15 T cell receptor beta chains below, sequenced in a study of blood T cell repertoires in COVID-19. Produced via immunoSEQ multiplex PCR; TCRdb's table is partial and in-frame only. In the table there are 80,000 to 95,000 clones, 65% to 85% of which are singletons. The sequencing sample was made of peripheral blood. The receptors stem from a woman of 80 years or more with active or convalescent COVID-19.

This sequence joins TRBV6-4 and TRBJ2-7; D gene unclear. V lost 6 bases to trimming and J lost 2 bases, with 11 bases between them. CDR1 MRHNA and CDR2 SNTAGT come from the germline V gene. CDR3 length equals 13 residues. This chain's CDR3 is CASRDPRPYEQYF. DNA of the CDR3: TGTGCCAGCAGGGATCCGCGGCCCTACGAGCAGTACTTC.

Only one count was recorded for this clone. The chain has TRBV7-3 and TRBJ2-2; the match to TRBD2 covers 8 bases. Unmatched junction bases numbered 3, after V lost 8 bases and J lost 4 bases. The CDR3 is made up of 13 amino acids. Germline V gene sequence: CDR1 SGHTA, CDR2 FQGTGA. In nucleotides, the CDR3 is TGTGCCAGCGGACTAGCTCCCACCGGGGAGCTGTTTTTT. Its translation: CASGLAPTGELFF.

This chain connects TRBV28 to TRBJ1-1; D gene ambiguous. Trimming stripped 7 bases from V and 7 bases from J, with 22 bases between. The CDR3 contains 15 residues. Germline lookup yields CDR1 MDHEN and CDR2 SYDVKM. The CDR3 DNA reads TGTGCCAGCAACCCCCCCGCGGAGCTTGAGGGTGAAGCTTTCTTT. Protein: CASNPPAELEGEAFF.

The gene calls are TRBV6-5 and TRBJ2-1, with TRBD2 identical over 9 bases. Germline V lookup: CDR1 MNHEY, CDR2 SVGAGI. The J segment lost 0 bases and the V segment lost 4 bases, leaving 4 bases of the junction unmatched. The CDR3 length is 16 residues. The CDR3: CASSFAGGSSYNEQFF. The CDR3 DNA follows: TGTGCCAGCAGTTTTGCGGGGGGGAGCTCCTACAATGAGCAGTTCTTC.

This clone was counted between two and nine times. The chain has TRBV11-3 and TRBJ1-6; D is unresolved. Per the germline V gene, CDR1 is SGHNT and CDR2 is YENEEA. The CDR3 totals 12 residues. The V end lost 0 bases, the J end lost 9 bases, and 3 bases lay between the germline ends. This CDR3 is CASSLELSPLHF. In nucleotides, the CDR3 is TGTGCCAGCAGCTTAGAACTTTCACCCCTCCACTTT. Together with reference TRBV11-3 and TRBJ1-6, the CDR3 gives the full variable domain: EAGVVQSPRYKIIEKKQPVAFWCNPISGHNTLYWYLQNLGQGPELLIRYENEEAVDDSQLPKDRFSAERLKGVDSTLKIQPAELGDSAVYLCASSLELSPLHFGNGTRLTVT.

This chain links TRBV6-5 with TRBJ1-2, with D uncertain. The CDR3 length is 11 residues. Trimming stripped 5 bases from V and 5 bases from J, with 6 bases between. The germline V gene has CDR1 MNHEY and CDR2 SVGAGI. The CDR3 sequence: CASSTDYGYTF. CDR3 DNA sequence: TGTGCCAGCAGTACAGATTATGGCTACACCTTC.

This chain uses TRBV19 with TRBJ2-3, with 11 nucleotides matching TRBD1. This CDR3 has 17 amino acids. Germline trimming cut 6 bases from V and 6 bases from J; bases unmatched to any gene: 14. Germline CDR1 reads LNHDA; CDR2 reads SQIVND (reference sequence). CDR3 residues: CASSSGKDRGRSDTQYF. The DNA of the CDR3 is TGTGCCAGTAGCTCCGGGAAGGACAGGGGGCGATCGGATACGCAGTATTTT.

The chain is built from TRBV2 and TRBJ2-3; 8 bases align to TRBD2. The V gene end was trimmed by 8 bases and the J gene end by 2 bases; junction bases not matched to a gene: 6. In germline, CDR1 is SNHLY, CDR2 FYNNEI. The CDR3 runs to 14 residues. The CDR3: CASHSGAYTDTQYF. The CDR3 nucleotides are TGTGCCAGCCATAGCGGGGCTTACACAGATACGCAGTATTTT.

The V call is TRBV5-5, the J call TRBJ1-3; possible D gene TRBD1, 6 bases. Germline V gives CDR1 SGHKS, CDR2 YYEKEE (reference sequence). CDR3 size: 14 residues. Between the trimmed V and J ends, which lost 6 bases and 11 bases, there was a span of 21 bases. The chain's CDR3 is CASNLGQSVGAIYF. DNA for the CDR3: TGTGCCAGCAACCTTGGACAGTCCGTCGGTGCCATATATTTT.

CDR3 residues: CASSYSQGKGTEAFF. The CDR3 DNA reads TGTGCCAGCAGTTACTCTCAGGGGAAGGGCACTGAAGCTTTCTTT. The chain joins TRBV6-5 to TRBJ1-1, with a weak D call TRBD1 (6 bases). CDR1 and CDR2 (germline): MNHEY, SVGAGI. The CDR3 extends over 15 amino acids. The V and J ends lost 0 bases and 4 bases respectively, with 12 bases between them.

This clone was observed a handful of times. The chain couples TRBV11-2 to TRBJ1-3, with a possible D match to TRBD1 (5 bases). V was cut by 5 bases and J by 2 bases, with 16 bases left in between. The germline V gene has CDR1 SGHAT and CDR2 FQNNGV. This CDR3 has 16 residues. The CDR3 bases are TGTGCCAGCAGCCCTAGTCAGGGCACTACTGGAAACACCATATATTTT. Its translation is CASSPSQGTTGNTIYF.

The chain combines TRBV12-3 or TRBV12-4 with TRBJ1-2; D unresolved. The CDR3 is made up of 13 amino acids. V shed 3 bases and J shed 5 bases, with 10 bases lying between them. The CDR3 sequence: CASSLGAGYGYTF. For the CDR3, the DNA is TGTGCCAGCAGTTTGGGCGCTGGTTATGGCTACACCTTC.

This chain joins TRBV19 and TRBJ1-2; no reliable D call. The CDR3 is made up of 13 amino acids. The V gene's germline CDR1 is LNHDA and CDR2 SQIVND (reference sequence). The germline V and J ends were trimmed by 5 bases and 2 bases, with 9 bases remaining between them. CDR3 loop: CASSLPGNYGYTF. DNA of the CDR3: TGTGCCAGTAGTTTACCGGGGAACTATGGCTACACCTTC.

V is TRBV9 and J is TRBJ1-5, with D maybe TRBD1 (5 bases). Germline-derived CDR1 and CDR2 are SGDLS and YYNGEE. This CDR3 is 15 amino acids long. Trimming pared 0 bases from V and 0 bases from J, leaving 7 bases between. The DNA of the CDR3 is TGTGCCAGCAGCGTAGGACAGACTAGCAATCAGCCCCAGCATTTT. Protein sequence: CASSVGQTSNQPQHF. The whole variable domain, filled in from reference TRBV9 and TRBJ1-5, reads DSGVTQTPKHLITATGQRVTLRCSPRSGDLSVYWYQQSLDQGLQFLIQYYNGEERAKGNILERFSAQQFPDLHSELNLSSLELGDSALYFCASSVGQTSNQPQHFGDGTRLSIL.

The V call is TRBV7-3, the J call TRBJ2-1; 8 nucleotides match TRBD1. V shed 5 bases and J 4 bases; nucleotides not matched to a gene: 7. The CDR3 consists of 15 residues. Germline CDR1 and CDR2: SGHTA and FQGTGA. The DNA of the CDR3 is TGTGCCAGCAGCAACGACAGGGGATTATACAATGAGCAGTTCTTC. This sequence encodes CASSNDRGLYNEQFF.